This T cell receptor beta chain was documented in a study of cytomegalovirus exposure and HLA in healthy donors. Findings and caveats of the study: Segments of the TCR beta V type were, in most cases, productive about 90% or about 30% of the time in an earlier analysis. TCR association rates varied by HLA locus in a later analysis, with DRB1 highest and HLA-C lowest. Evidence from a later analysis indicated that most CMV-associated TCR beta chains looked HLA-restricted.

Concerning this clone: Its cognate antigen is unknown.

Both 60 Vbeta primers and 13 Jbeta primers went into the PCR. TCRdb's copy holds only in-frame clones and misses some; the assay was immunoSEQ multiplex PCR. There are about 170,000 clones in the sample; 80% to 85% occur only once, and 2% to 2.5% lies in the top ten. Deletions cut 2 bases from V and 0 bases from J, with 13 bases between. Per the germline V gene, CDR1 is SGHVS and CDR2 is FQNEAQ. This CDR3 region has 16 residues. Healthy bone marrow donors formed the donor group. The sequence was obtained from a male donor in good health and CMV-seronegative. The sequenced sample was PBMCs. The chain carries TRBV7-8 and TRBJ2-5, with D perhaps TRBD2 (5 bases). CDR3 amino acids: CASSLILGEYQETQYF. CDR3 nucleotide sequence: TGTGCCAGCAGCTTAATTCTCGGGGAGTACCAAGAGACCCAGTACTTC.